The clone carrying this T cell receptor beta chain was found many times. What it recognizes is unknown. By two-round multiplex PCR, the TCR beta CDR3 was amplified from genomic DNA. It was primers specific to each TRBV and TRBJ gene that first-round PCR used. TCRdb reanalysed the multiplex PCR reads using MiXCR and keeps one entry per CDR3 protein. The table records nearly 35,000 distinct CDR3 sequences, approximately 35% of them present only once. The germline gives CDR1 DFQATT, CDR2 SNEGSKA (reference sequence). Losses at the gene ends were 1 base for V and 6 bases for J; bases not matched to a gene: 6. The CDR3 length is 15 residues. The source of the sample is a study of prognosis after radiotherapy for stage I lung cancer. General study results and limits: Patients' TRBV and TRBJ gene usage reportedly differed by presence or absence of metastases.

The receptor was derived from a donor aged 50 or older with non-small cell lung cancer. The source material was PBMCs, sampled before or after stereotactic body radiation therapy (not recorded which). The chain has TRBV20-1 and TRBJ2-1; 10 bases map to TRBD2. This CDR3 is CSARVSSGGTNEQFF. CDR3 sequence (DNA): TGCAGTGCTAGAGTTAGTAGCGGGGGGACCAATGAGCAGTTCTTC.